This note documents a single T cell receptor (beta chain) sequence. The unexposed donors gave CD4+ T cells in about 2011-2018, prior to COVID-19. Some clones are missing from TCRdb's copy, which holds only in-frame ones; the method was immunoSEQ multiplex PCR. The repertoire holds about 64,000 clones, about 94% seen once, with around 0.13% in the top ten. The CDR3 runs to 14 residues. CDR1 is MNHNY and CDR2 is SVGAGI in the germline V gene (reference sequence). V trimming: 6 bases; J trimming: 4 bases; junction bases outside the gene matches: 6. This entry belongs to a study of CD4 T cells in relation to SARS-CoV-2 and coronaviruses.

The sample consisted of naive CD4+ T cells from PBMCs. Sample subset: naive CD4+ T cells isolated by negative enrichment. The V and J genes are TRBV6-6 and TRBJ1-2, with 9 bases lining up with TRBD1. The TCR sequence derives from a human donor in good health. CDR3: CASSRQGVGYGYTF. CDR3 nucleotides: TGTGCCAGCAGCCGACAGGGGGTAGGCTATGGCTACACCTTC.